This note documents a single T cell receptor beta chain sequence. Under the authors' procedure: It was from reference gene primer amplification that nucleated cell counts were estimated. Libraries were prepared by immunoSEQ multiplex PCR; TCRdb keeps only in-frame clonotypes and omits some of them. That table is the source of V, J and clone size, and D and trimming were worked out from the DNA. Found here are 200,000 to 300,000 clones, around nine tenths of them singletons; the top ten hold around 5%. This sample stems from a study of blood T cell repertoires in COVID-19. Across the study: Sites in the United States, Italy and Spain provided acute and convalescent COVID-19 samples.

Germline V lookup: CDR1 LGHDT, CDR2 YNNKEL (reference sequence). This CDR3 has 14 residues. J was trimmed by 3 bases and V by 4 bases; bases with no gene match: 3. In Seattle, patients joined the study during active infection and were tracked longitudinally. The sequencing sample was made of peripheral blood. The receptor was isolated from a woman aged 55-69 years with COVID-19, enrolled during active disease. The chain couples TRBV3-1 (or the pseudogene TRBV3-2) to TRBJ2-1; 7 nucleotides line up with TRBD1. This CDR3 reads CASSPRDSYNEQFF. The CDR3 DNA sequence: TGTGCCAGCAGCCCTCGGGACAGCTACAATGAGCAGTTCTTC.